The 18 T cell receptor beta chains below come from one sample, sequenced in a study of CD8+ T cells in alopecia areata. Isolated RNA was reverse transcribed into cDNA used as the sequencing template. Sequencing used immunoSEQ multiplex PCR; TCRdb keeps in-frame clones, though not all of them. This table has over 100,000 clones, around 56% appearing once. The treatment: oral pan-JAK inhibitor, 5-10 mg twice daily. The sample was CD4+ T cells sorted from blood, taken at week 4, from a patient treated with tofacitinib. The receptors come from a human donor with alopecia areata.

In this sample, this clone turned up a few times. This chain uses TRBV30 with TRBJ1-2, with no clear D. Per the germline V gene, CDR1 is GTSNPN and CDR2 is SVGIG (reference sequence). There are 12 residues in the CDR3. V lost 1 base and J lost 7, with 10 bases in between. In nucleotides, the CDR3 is TGTGCCTGGAGTGGAAATGGCGGTGGCTACACCTTC. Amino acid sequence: CAWSGNGGGYTF. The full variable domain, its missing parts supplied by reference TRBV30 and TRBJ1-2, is SQTIHQWPATLVQPVGSPLSLECTVEGTSNPNLYWYRQAAGRGLQLLFYSVGIGQISSEVPQNLSASRPQDRQFILSSKKLLLSDSGFYLCAWSGNGGGYTFGSGTRLTVV.

DNA of the CDR3: TGTGCCAGCAGCCGGGGACAGGGACCCGAGCAGTACTTC. Amino acids: CASSRGQGPEQYF. The V gene is TRBV7-9, the J gene TRBJ2-7; 9 bases fit TRBD1. The V gene's germline CDR1 is SEHNR and CDR2 FQNEAQ (reference sequence). The length of the CDR3 is 13 residues. The trim removed 5 bases at V and 6 bases at J, leaving 5 bases unmatched.

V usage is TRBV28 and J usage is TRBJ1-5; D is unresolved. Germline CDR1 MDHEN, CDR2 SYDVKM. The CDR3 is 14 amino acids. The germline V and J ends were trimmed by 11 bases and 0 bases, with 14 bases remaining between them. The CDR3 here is CAGGSPSSNQPQHF. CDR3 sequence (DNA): TGTGCCGGAGGCAGCCCATCTAGCAATCAGCCCCAGCATTTT.

The CDR3 sequence is CASSLVHGSGGYEQYF. For the CDR3, the DNA is TGTGCCAGCAGCTTAGTCCATGGTAGCGGGGGTTACGAGCAGTACTTC. The chain is built from TRBV11-2 and TRBJ2-7; TRBD2 agrees at 9 bases. V trimming: 1 base; J trimming: 4 bases; junction bases outside the gene matches: 8. CDR1 is SGHAT, CDR2 FQNNGV, per germline. The CDR3 is 16 amino acids.

CDR3 bases: TGTGCCAGCAGTTACCAGAACACTGAAGCTTTCTTT. Protein product: CASSYQNTEAFF. The V call is TRBV6-5, the J call TRBJ1-1; D uncertain. The V end was cut by 2 bases, the J end by 1 base, with 2 bases between. Germline assignment: CDR1 MNHEY and CDR2 SVGAGI. This CDR3 is built from 12 residues.

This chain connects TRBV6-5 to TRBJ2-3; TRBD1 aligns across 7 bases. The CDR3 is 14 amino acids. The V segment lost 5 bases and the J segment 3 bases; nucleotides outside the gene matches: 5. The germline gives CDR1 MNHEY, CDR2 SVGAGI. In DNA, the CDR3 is TGTGCCAGCAGTCCGCGACAGGGAACAGATACGCAGTATTTT. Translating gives CASSPRQGTDTQYF.

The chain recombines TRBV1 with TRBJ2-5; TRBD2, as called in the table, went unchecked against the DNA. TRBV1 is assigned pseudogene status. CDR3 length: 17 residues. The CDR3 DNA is TGCACCAGCAAGTTCGGAGTGGCGGGAGGGCCCCCCGAGACCCAGTACTTC. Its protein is CTSKFGVAGGPPETQYF.

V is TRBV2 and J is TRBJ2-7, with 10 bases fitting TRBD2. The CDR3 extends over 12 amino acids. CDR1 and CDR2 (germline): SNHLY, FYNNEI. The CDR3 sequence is CGTSGSSYEQYF. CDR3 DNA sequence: TGTGGGACTAGCGGTAGCTCCTACGAGCAGTACTTC.

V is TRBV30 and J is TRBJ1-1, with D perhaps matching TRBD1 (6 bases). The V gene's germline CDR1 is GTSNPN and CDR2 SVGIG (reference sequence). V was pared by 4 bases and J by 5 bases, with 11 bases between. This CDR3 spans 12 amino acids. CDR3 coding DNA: TGTGCCTGGACGGGGGCGTGGACTGAAGCTTTCTTT. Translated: CAWTGAWTEAFF.

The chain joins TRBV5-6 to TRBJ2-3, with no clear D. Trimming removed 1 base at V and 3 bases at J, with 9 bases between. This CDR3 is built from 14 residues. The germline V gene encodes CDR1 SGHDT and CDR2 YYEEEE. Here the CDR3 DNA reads TGTGCCAGCAGCTTGTTGACCTTTACAGATACGCAGTATTTT. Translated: CASSLLTFTDTQYF. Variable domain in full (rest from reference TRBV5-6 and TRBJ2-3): DAGVTQSPTHLIKTRGQQVTLRCSPKSGHDTVSWYQQALGQGPQFIFQYYEEEERQRGNFPDRFSGHQFPNYSSELNVNALLLGDSALYLCASSLLTFTDTQYFGPGTRLTVL.

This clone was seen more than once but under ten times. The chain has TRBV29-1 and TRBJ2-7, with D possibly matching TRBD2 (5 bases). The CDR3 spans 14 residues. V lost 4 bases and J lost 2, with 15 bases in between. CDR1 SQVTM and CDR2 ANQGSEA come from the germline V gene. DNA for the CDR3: TGCAGCGTTGGGGCAGCACAGAGGGCCTACGAGCAGTACTTC. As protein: CSVGAAQRAYEQYF.

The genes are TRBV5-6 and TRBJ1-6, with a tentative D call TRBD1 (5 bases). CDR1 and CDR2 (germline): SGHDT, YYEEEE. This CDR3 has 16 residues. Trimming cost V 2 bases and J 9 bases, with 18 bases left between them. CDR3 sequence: CASSLSPGRQTSPLHF. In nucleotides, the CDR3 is TGTGCCAGCAGCTTATCTCCGGGAAGACAGACTTCACCCCTCCACTTT.

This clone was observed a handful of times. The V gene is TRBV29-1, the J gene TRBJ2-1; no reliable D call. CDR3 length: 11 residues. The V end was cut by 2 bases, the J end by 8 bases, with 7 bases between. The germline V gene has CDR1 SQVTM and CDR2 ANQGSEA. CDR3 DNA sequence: TGCAGCGTTGAACGGGTTGATGAGCAGTTCTTC. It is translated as CSVERVDEQFF.

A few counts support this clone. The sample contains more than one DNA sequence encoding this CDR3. The CDR3 DNA reads as TGCAGCGTTGAAAGGGGCAGCTCCTACAATGAGCAGTTCTTC. Translating it yields CSVERGSSYNEQFF. V is TRBV29-1 and J is TRBJ2-1; tentative D call: TRBD1 (5 bases). CDR1 is SQVTM and CDR2 is ANQGSEA in the germline V gene. Trimming removed 2 bases from V and 0 bases from J, with 8 bases in between. The CDR3 is 14 amino acids.

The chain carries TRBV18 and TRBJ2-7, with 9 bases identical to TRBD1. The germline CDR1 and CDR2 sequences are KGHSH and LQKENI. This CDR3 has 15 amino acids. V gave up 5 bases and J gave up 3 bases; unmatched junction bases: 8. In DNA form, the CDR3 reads TGTGCCAGCTCATCGGGGACAGGGAGAGGCTACGAGCAGTACTTC. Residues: CASSSGTGRGYEQYF.

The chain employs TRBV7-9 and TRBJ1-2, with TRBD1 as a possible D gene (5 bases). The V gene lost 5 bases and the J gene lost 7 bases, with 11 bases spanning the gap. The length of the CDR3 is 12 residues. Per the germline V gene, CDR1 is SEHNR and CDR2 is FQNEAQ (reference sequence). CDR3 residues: CASSAWGVGYTF. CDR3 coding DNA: TGTGCCAGCAGCGCATGGGGGGTTGGCTACACCTTC. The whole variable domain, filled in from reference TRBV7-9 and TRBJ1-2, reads DTGVSQNPRHKITKRGQNVTFRCDPISEHNRLYWYRQTLGQGPEFLTYFQNEAQLEKSRLLSDRFSAERPKGSFSTLEIQRTEQGDSAMYLCASSAWGVGYTFGSGTRLTVV.

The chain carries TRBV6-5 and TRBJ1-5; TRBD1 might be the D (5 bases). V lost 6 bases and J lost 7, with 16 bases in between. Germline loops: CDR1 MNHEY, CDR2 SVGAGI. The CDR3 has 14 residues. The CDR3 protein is CASSPGPWDQPQHF. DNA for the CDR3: TGTGCCAGCAGCCCGGGACCGTGGGACCAGCCCCAGCATTTT.

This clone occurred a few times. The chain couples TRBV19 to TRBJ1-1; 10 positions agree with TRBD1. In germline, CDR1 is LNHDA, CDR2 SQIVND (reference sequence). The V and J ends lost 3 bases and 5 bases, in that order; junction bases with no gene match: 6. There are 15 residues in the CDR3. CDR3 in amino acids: CASSMDRGYGTEAFF. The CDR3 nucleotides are TGTGCCAGTAGTATGGACAGGGGGTATGGAACTGAAGCTTTCTTT. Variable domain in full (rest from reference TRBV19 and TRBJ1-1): DGGITQSPKYLFRKEGQNVTLSCEQNLNHDAMYWYRQDPGQGLRLIYYSQIVNDFQKGDIAEGYSVSREKKESFPLTVTSAQKNPTAFYLCASSMDRGYGTEAFFGQGTRLTVV.